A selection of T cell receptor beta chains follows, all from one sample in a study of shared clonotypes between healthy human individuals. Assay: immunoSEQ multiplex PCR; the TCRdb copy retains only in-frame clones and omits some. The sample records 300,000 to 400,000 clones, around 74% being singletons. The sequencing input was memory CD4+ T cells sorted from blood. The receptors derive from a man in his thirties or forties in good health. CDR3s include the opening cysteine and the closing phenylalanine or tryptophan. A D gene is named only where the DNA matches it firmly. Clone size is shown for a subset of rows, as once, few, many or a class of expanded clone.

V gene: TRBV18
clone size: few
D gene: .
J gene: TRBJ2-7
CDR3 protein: CASSPGTLDEQYF
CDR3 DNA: TGTGCCAGCTCACCAGGAACTTTGGATGAGCAGTACTTC

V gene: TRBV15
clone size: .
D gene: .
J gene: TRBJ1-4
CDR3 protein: CATGADLNEKLFF
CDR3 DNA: TGTGCCACCGGGGCAGACCTTAATGAAAAACTGTTTTTT

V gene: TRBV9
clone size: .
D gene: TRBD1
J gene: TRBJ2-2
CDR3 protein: CASSVAPGQGKENTGELFF
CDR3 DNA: TGTGCCAGCAGCGTAGCGCCGGGACAGGGAAAGGAGAACACCGGGGAGCTGTTTTTT

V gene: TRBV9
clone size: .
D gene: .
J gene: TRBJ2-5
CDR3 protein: CASSVFWAGKETQYF
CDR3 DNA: TGTGCCAGCAGCGTCTTCTGGGCGGGCAAAGAGACCCAGTACTTC

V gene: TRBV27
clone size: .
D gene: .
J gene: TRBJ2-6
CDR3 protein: CASRPRQANVLTF
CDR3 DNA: TGTGCCAGCAGACCTAGACAGGCCAACGTCCTGACTTTC

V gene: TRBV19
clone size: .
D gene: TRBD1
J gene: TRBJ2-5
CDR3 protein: CASSTGQVTGETQYF
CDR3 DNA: TGTGCCAGTAGTACAGGACAGGTTACGGGGGAGACCCAGTACTTC

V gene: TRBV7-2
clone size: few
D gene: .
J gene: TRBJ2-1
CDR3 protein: CASSLARDAYNEQFF
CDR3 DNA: TGTGCCAGCAGCTTAGCTAGGGATGCCTACAATGAGCAGTTCTTC

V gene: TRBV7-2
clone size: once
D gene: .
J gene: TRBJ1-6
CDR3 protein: CASSRAGAASPLHF
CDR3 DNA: TGTGCCAGCAGCCGCGCAGGCGCCGCTTCACCCCTCCACTTT

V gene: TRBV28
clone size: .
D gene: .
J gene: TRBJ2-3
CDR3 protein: CASSPGVRTDTQYF
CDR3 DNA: TGTGCCAGCAGTCCAGGCGTCCGCACAGATACGCAGTATTTT

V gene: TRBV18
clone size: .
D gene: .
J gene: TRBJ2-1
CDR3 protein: CASSPRPGGAGDNEQFF
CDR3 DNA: TGTGCCAGCTCACCTCGCCCAGGGGGAGCGGGAGACAATGAGCAGTTCTTC

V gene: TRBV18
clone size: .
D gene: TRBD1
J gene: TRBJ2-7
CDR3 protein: CASSAGQGTYEQYF
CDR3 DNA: TGTGCCAGCTCAGCTGGACAGGGAACCTACGAGCAGTACTTC

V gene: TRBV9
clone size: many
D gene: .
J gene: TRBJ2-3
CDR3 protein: CASSAVLAADTQYF
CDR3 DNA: TGTGCCAGCAGCGCAGTGCTAGCTGCCGATACGCAGTATTTT

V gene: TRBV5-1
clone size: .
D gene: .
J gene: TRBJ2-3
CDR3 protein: CASSLRIGQTDTQYF
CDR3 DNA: TGCGCCAGCAGCCTGAGGATTGGTCAGACAGATACGCAGTATTTT

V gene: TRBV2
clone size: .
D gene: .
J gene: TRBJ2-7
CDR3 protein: CASSVGARSYEQYF
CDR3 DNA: TGTGCCAGCAGTGTGGGGGCAAGGTCCTACGAGCAGTACTTC

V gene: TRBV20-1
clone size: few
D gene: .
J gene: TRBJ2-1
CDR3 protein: CSVSGNEQFF
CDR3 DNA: TGCAGTGTATCAGGGAATGAGCAGTTCTTC

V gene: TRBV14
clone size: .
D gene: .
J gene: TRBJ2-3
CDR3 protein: CASSLMGGDTQYF
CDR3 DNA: TGTGCCAGCAGCCTCATGGGAGGAGATACGCAGTATTTT

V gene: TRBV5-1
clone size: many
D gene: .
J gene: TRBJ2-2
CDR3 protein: CASSLAGVTGELFF
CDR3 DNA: TGCGCCAGCAGCTTGGCGGGGGTCACCGGGGAGCTGTTTTTT

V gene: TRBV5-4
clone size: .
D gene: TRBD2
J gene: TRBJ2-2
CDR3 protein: CASSDGTSGRDTGELFF
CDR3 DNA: TGTGCCAGCAGCGACGGGACTAGCGGGAGGGACACCGGGGAGCTGTTTTTT

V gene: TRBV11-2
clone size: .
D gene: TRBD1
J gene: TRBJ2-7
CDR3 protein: CASRSIRQGTSYEQYF
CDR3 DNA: TGTGCCAGCAGATCAATACGACAGGGGACCTCCTACGAGCAGTACTTC

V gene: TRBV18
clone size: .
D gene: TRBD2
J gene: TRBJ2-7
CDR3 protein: CASSPPAGTREQYF
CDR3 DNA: TGTGCCAGCTCACCCCCAGCGGGAACTCGCGAGCAGTACTTC

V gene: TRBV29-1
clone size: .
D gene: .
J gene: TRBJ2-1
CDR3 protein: CSVGRGKRDEQFF
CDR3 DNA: TGCAGCGTTGGGAGGGGGAAAAGAGATGAGCAGTTCTTC

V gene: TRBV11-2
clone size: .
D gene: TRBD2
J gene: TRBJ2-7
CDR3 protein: CASSLELTVGGSRYEQYF
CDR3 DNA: TGTGCCAGCAGCTTAGAATTAACGGTGGGCGGGAGTCGTTACGAGCAGTACTTC

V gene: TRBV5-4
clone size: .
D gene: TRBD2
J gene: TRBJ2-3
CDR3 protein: CASSVKTSGGTDTQYF
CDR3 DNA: TGTGCCAGCAGCGTTAAGACTAGCGGGGGTACAGATACGCAGTATTTT

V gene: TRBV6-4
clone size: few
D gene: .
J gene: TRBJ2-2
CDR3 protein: CASKFQAGRAGELFF
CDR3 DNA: TGTGCCAGTAAATTTCAGGCAGGGAGAGCCGGGGAGCTGTTTTTT

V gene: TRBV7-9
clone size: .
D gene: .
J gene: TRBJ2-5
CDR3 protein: CASSRDPPGEETQYF
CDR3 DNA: TGTGCCAGCAGCCGAGATCCCCCGGGGGAAGAGACCCAGTACTTC

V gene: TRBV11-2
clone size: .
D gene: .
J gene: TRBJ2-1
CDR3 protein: CASSLDMEGEFF
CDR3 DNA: TGTGCCAGCAGCTTAGATATGGAGGGGGAGTTCTTC

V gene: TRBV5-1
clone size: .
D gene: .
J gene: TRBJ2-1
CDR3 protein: CASSRSYGNNEQFF
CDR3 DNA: TGCGCCAGCAGCCGTTCCTATGGAAACAATGAGCAGTTCTTC

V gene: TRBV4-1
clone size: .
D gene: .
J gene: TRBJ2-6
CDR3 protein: CASEGDGFLSGANVLTF
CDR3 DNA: TGCGCCAGCGAGGGGGACGGATTCCTCTCTGGGGCCAACGTCCTGACTTTC

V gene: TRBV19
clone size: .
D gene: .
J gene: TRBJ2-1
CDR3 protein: CASSIVRDEQFF
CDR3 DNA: TGTGCCAGTAGTATTGTTAGAGATGAGCAGTTCTTC

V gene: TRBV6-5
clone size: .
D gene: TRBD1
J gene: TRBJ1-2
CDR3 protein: CASSTGGHYGYTF
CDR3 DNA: TGTGCCAGCAGTACAGGGGGTCACTATGGCTACACCTTC

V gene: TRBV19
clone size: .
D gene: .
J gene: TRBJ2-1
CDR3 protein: CASTSGYNEQFF
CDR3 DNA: TGTGCCAGTACCTCAGGCTACAATGAGCAGTTCTTC

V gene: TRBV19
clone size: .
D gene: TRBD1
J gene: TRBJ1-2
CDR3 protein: CASQKQGNYGYTF
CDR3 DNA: TGTGCCAGCCAAAAACAGGGGAACTATGGCTACACCTTC

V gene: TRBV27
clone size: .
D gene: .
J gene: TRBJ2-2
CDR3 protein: CASSLSWGAGELFF
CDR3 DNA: TGTGCCAGCAGTTTATCCTGGGGGGCCGGGGAGCTGTTTTTT

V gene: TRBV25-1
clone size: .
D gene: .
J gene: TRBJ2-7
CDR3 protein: CASSEGARTSSYEQYF
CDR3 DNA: TGTGCCAGCAGTGAAGGGGCGAGGACAAGCTCCTACGAGCAGTACTTC

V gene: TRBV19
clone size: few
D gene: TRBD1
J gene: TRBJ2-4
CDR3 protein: CASSIQGAQNIQYF
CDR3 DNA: TGTGCCAGTAGTATACAGGGGGCCCAAAACATTCAGTACTTC

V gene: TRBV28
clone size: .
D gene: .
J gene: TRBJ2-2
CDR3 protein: CASSFGRGNGELFF
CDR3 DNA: TGTGCCAGCAGTTTTGGCAGGGGCAACGGGGAGCTGTTTTTT

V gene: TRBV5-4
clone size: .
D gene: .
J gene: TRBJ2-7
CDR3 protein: CASSFDRDWAREQYF
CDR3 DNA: TGTGCCAGCAGCTTTGACAGGGACTGGGCTCGGGAGCAGTACTTC

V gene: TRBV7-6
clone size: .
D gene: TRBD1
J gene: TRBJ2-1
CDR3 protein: CASSQFPGTGGGSEQFF
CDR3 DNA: TGTGCCAGCAGTCAATTCCCCGGGACAGGGGGTGGGAGTGAGCAGTTCTTC

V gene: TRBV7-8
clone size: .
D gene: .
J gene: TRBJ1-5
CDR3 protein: CASSPGGSQPQHF
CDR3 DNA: TGTGCCAGCAGCCCCGGGGGGTCTCAGCCCCAGCATTTT

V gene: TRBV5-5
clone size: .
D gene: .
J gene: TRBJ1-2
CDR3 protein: CASTPGFPPYGYTF
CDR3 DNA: TGTGCCAGCACCCCCGGTTTCCCACCATATGGCTACACCTTC

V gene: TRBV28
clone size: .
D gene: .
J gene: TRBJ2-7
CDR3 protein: CASSSLGASYEQYF
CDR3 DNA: TGTGCCAGCAGTTCCCTCGGGGCCTCCTACGAGCAGTACTTC

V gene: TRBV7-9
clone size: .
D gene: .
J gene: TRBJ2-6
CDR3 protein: CASSLRSGANVLTF
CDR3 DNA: TGTGCCAGCAGCTTAAGGTCTGGGGCCAACGTCCTGACTTTC

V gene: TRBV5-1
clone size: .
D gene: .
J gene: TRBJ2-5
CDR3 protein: CASSYNAETQYF
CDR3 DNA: TGCGCCAGCAGCTACAACGCGGAGACCCAGTACTTC

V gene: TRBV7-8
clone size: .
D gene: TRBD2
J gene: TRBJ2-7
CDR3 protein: CASSSLAGGYEQYF
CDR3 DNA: TGTGCCAGCAGCTCTCTAGCGGGAGGGTACGAGCAGTACTTC

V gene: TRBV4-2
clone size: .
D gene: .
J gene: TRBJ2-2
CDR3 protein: CASSLNRGTGELFF
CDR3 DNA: TGTGCCAGCAGCCTCAACCGGGGAACCGGGGAGCTGTTTTTT

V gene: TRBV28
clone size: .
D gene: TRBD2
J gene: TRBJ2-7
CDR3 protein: CASRGPGGPSSYEQYF
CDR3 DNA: TGTGCCAGCAGAGGCCCGGGGGGGCCCAGCTCCTACGAGCAGTACTTC

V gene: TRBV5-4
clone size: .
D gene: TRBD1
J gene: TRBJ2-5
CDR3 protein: CASSFGQDKETQYF
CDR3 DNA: TGTGCCAGCAGCTTTGGACAGGATAAAGAGACCCAGTACTTC

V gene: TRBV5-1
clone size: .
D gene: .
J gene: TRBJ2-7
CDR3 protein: CASSLDIAYEQYF
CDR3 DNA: TGCGCCAGCAGCTTGGACATAGCCTACGAGCAGTACTTC

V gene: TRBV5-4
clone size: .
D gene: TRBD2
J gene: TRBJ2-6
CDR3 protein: CASSPSGRRSSGANVLTF
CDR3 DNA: TGTGCCAGCAGCCCTAGCGGGAGGAGGAGCTCTGGGGCCAACGTCCTGACTTTC

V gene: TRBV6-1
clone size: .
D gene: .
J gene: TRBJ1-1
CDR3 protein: CASSPTGLNTEAFF
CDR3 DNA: TGTGCCAGCAGTCCTACAGGCCTGAACACTGAAGCTTTCTTT

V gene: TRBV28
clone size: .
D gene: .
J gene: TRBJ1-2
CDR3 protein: CASSLGTDYGYTF
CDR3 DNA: TGTGCCAGCAGTCTCGGGACGGACTATGGCTACACCTTC

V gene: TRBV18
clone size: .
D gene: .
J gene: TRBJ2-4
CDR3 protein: CASSPQQGRIENIQYF
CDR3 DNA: TGTGCCAGCTCACCTCAACAGGGGAGGATCGAGAACATTCAGTACTTC

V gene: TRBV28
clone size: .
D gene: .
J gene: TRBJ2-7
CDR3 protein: CASSLVGPYEQYF
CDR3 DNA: TGTGCCAGCAGTTTGGTGGGGCCCTACGAGCAGTACTTC

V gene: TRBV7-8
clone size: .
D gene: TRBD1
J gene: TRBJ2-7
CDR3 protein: CASSLDQGEYEQYF
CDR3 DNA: TGTGCCAGCAGCTTAGATCAGGGGGAGTACGAGCAGTACTTC

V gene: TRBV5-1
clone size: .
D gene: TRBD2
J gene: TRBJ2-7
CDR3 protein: CASSSASGITVEQYF
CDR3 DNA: TGCGCCAGCAGCTCCGCTAGCGGGATCACGGTCGAGCAGTACTTC